The rows below give T cell receptor beta chains drawn from one sample of a study of patients and donors after allogeneic stem cell transplantation. TCRdb redid the calling of the RT-PCR reads with MiXCR, one entry per CDR3 protein. Of around 150,000 distinct CDR3 sequences listed, about a third are singletons. Sequencing input: blood, either unsorted or a sorted T cell fraction (not recorded which). The origin of the receptors is a human donor who was either an allogeneic HSCT recipient or a stem cell or donor lymphocyte infusion donor (not recorded which). It is not recorded whose cells these are; they may come from a transplant donor. CDR3s include the opening cysteine and the closing phenylalanine or tryptophan. Fields, in order: CDR3 protein, CDR3 DNA, V gene, D gene, J gene, clone size. D genes are given only for firm matches. Size tells how often a clone was seen (once, few, many) or the class of an expanded clone, and some rows leave it out.

CDR3 protein: CSARDRNRGPSPLHF
CDR3 DNA: TGCAGTGCTAGAGATAGGAACAGGGGCCCCTCACCCCTCCACTTT
V gene: TRBV20-1
D gene: TRBD1
J gene: TRBJ1-6
clone size: few

CDR3 protein: CSVELALDRVYTEAFF
CDR3 DNA: TGCAGCGTTGAACTGGCCCTGGACAGGGTTTACACTGAAGCTTTCTTT
V gene: TRBV29-1
D gene: TRBD1
J gene: TRBJ1-1
clone size: NA

CDR3 protein: CASSFSGPGGDYGYTF
CDR3 DNA: TGTGCCAGCAGTTTCTCGGGTCCAGGGGGCGACTATGGCTACACCTTC
V gene: TRBV27
D gene: TRBD1
J gene: TRBJ1-2
clone size: NA

CDR3 protein: CASSLALRGGNNEQFF
CDR3 DNA: TGTGCCAGCAGCCTAGCGTTGCGGGGGGGTAACAATGAGCAGTTCTTC
V gene: TRBV4-2
D gene: TRBD2
J gene: TRBJ2-1
clone size: NA

CDR3 protein: CASSQGSDSNQPQHF
CDR3 DNA: TGTGCCAGCAGCCAGGGGTCTGATAGCAATCAGCCCCAGCATTTT
V gene: TRBV9
D gene: NA
J gene: TRBJ1-5
clone size: NA

CDR3 protein: CASSPQLGGTEAFF
CDR3 DNA: TGTGCCAGCAGCCCCCAGCTCGGAGGCACTGAAGCTTTCTTT
V gene: TRBV11-1
D gene: NA
J gene: TRBJ1-1
clone size: NA

CDR3 protein: CASSLVDGRDGYTF
CDR3 DNA: TGTGCCAGCAGTTTAGTTGACGGGAGGGATGGCTACACCTTC
V gene: TRBV27
D gene: NA
J gene: TRBJ1-2
clone size: NA

CDR3 protein: CASSQERVAYNSPLHF
CDR3 DNA: TGTGCCAGCAGCCAAGAAAGGGTGGCCTATAATTCACCCCTCCACTTT
V gene: TRBV3-1
D gene: NA
J gene: TRBJ1-6
clone size: few

CDR3 protein: CASGQGAGRHQPQHF
CDR3 DNA: TGTGCCAGCGGACAGGGGGCTGGCCGGCATCAGCCCCAGCATTTT
V gene: TRBV7-2
D gene: TRBD1
J gene: TRBJ1-5
clone size: NA

CDR3 protein: CATTNLKGSFEQFF
CDR3 DNA: TGTGCCACCACCAACCTCAAGGGAAGTTTTGAGCAGTTCTTC
V gene: TRBV15
D gene: NA
J gene: TRBJ2-1
clone size: NA

CDR3 protein: CASSFGVSSYNEQFF
CDR3 DNA: TGCGCCAGCAGCTTCGGGGTGAGCTCCTACAATGAGCAGTTCTTC
V gene: TRBV5-1
D gene: NA
J gene: TRBJ2-1
clone size: few

CDR3 protein: CASSPQGNEQFF
CDR3 DNA: TGTGCCAGCAGTCCACAGGGAAATGAGCAGTTCTTC
V gene: TRBV28
D gene: NA
J gene: TRBJ2-1
clone size: few

CDR3 protein: CSATPGTHSYEQYF
CDR3 DNA: TGCAGTGCTACACCGGGGACCCATTCCTACGAGCAGTACTTC
V gene: TRBV20-1
D gene: NA
J gene: TRBJ2-7
clone size: few

CDR3 protein: CAGSSPLGLHHNYGYTF
CDR3 DNA: TGTGCCGGCAGTTCGCCCCTTGGCCTCCATCATAACTATGGCTACACCTTC
V gene: TRBV28
D gene: NA
J gene: TRBJ1-2
clone size: NA